This T cell receptor (beta chain) was observed in a study of blood T cell repertoires in COVID-19. V lost 1 base to trimming and J lost 3 bases; unmatched junction nucleotides: 2. The germline gives CDR1 LNHDA, CDR2 SQIVND (reference sequence). The CDR3 runs 15 residues. TCRdb's table, derived via immunoSEQ multiplex PCR, lists solely in-frame clones and lacks some. The table records around 220,000 clones, roughly 84% of them present only once. The V and J genes are TRBV19 and TRBJ2-7; 11 bases agree with TRBD2. The clonotype originates from a woman aged 40-49 years with active or convalescent COVID-19. The source material was peripheral blood. The CDR3 reads CASSIGTSGSYEQYF. The CDR3 DNA is TGTGCCAGTAGTATAGGAACTAGCGGGAGCTACGAGCAGTACTTC.